This T cell receptor (beta chain) was recovered during a study of cytomegalovirus exposure and HLA in healthy donors. About the research overall: A prior study identified 120 million or so unique TCR beta sequences from 190 million or so T cells. Overall study findings and caveats: DRB1 showed the most TCR associations and HLA-C the fewest in a later analysis, as rates varied by HLA locus. One variant, a missense change in DCLRE1C, was linked in a later analysis to TCR beta V- and J-gene trimming. Most TCRs appeared rarely, but some public TCRs recurred in many donors.

The CDR3 runs 17 residues. In germline, CDR1 is LNHDA, CDR2 SQIVND (reference sequence). The V gene end was trimmed by 3 bases and the J gene end by 0 bases; junction bases not matched to a gene: 5. Remarks on this clone: Its antigen remains unidentified.

Amplification used 60 Vbeta primers and 13 Jbeta primers. The table came from immunoSEQ multiplex PCR; TCRdb's copy has only in-frame clones and leaves some out. The repertoire holds 130,000 to 150,000 clones, with approximately 80% as singletons. The sample was PBMCs. The source of this sequence is a woman in her fifties or sixties in good health and CMV-seronegative. The chain combines TRBV19 with TRBJ2-7, with 13 bases identical to TRBD2. CDR3 protein: CASSMGTSGVSSYEQYF. The CDR3 DNA follows: TGTGCCAGTAGTATGGGGACTAGCGGGGTTTCCTCCTACGAGCAGTACTTC.